This TCR beta chain derives from a study of CD8 T cells in Susac syndrome. The RNA input was roughly 0.45 to 1 ug, and it was reverse transcribed with random hexamers. From the immunoSEQ multiplex PCR reads, TCRdb called clonotypes with MiXCR, one entry per CDR3 protein. The data hold approximately 90,000 distinct CDR3 sequences, with just under 95% observed a single time. CDR3 length: 15 amino acids. CDR1 and CDR2 (germline): SEHNR, FQNEAQ (reference sequence). Between the trimmed V and J ends, which lost 5 bases and 3 bases, there was a span of 17 bases. This chain connects TRBV7-9 to TRBJ2-7; no reliable D call. This clonotype was obtained from a human donor in good health. Sequenced material: CD8+ T cells from PBMCs. CDR3 loop: CASSNTVLPSYEQYF. CDR3 in DNA: TGTGCCAGCAGCAACACAGTTTTACCTAGCTACGAGCAGTACTTC.